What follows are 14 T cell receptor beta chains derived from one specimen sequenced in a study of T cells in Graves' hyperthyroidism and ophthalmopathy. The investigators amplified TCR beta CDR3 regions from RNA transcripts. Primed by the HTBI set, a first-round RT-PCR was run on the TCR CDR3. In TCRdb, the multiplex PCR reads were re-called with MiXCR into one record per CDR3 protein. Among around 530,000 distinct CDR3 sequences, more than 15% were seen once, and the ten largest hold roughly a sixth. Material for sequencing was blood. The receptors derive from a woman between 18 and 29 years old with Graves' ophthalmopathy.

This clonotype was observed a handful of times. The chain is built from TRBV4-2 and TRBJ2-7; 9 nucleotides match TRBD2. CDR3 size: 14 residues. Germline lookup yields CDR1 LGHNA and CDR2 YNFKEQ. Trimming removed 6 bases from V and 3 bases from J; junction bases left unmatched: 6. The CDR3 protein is CASRKTSGRYEQYF. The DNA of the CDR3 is TGTGCCAGCAGAAAGACTAGCGGACGCTACGAGCAGTACTTC.

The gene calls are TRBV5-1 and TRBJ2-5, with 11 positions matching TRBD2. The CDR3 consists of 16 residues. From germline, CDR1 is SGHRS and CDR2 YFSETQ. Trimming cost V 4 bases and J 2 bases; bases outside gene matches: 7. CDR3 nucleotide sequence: TGCGCCAGCAGCCCTAGCCCTAGCGGGGGGCAAGAGACCCAGTACTTC. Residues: CASSPSPSGGQETQYF.

This CDR3 is CASSEYPVSGNTIYF. The DNA of the CDR3 is TGTGCCAGCAGTGAATACCCTGTCTCTGGAAACACCATATATTTT. This chain connects TRBV6-1 to TRBJ1-3, with D unresolved. The V and J ends lost 2 bases and 0 bases respectively, with 8 bases between them. This CDR3 is 15 amino acids long. The germline V gene encodes CDR1 MNHNS and CDR2 SASEGT.

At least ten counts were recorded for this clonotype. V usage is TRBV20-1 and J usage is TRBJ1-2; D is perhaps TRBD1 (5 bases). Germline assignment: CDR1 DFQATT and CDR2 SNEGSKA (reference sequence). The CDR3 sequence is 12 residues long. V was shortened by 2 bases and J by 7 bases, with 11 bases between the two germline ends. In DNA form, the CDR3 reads TGCAGTGCTAGACCCGGGACGGGTGGCTACACCTTC. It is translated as CSARPGTGGYTF.

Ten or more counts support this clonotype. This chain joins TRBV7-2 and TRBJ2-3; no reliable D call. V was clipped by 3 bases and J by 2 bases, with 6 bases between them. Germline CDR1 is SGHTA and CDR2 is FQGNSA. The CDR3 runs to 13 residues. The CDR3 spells CASSFQHTDTQYF. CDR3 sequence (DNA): TGTGCCAGCAGCTTCCAGCACACAGATACGCAGTATTTT.

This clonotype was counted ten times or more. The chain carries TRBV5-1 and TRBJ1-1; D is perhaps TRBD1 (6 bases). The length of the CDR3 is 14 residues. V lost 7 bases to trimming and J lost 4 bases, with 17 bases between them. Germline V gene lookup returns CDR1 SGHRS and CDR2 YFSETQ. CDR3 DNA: TGCGCCAGCTGGTTGGAGGGGGGCATCACTGAAGCTTTCTTT. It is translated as CASWLEGGITEAFF.

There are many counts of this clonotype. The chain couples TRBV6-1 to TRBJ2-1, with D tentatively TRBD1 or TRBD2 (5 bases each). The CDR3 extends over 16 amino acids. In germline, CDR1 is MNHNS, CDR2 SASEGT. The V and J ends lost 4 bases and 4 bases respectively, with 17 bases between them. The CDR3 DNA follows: TGTGCCAGCAGTGCCCACTTGGGGGAAGTTTACAATGAGCAGTTCTTC. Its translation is CASSAHLGEVYNEQFF.

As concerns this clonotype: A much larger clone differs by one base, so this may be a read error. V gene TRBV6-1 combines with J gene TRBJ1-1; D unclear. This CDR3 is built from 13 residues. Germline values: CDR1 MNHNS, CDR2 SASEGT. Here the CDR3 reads CASRMKVNTEALF. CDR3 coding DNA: TGTGCCAGCAGGATGAAAGTGAACACTGAAGCTCTCTTT.

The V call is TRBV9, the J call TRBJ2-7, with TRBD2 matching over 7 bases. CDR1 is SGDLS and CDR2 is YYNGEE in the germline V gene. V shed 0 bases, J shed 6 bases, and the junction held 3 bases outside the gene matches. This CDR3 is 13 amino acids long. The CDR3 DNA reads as TGTGCCAGCAGCGTAGGCTCTAGCGGCGAGCAGTACTTC. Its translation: CASSVGSSGEQYF.

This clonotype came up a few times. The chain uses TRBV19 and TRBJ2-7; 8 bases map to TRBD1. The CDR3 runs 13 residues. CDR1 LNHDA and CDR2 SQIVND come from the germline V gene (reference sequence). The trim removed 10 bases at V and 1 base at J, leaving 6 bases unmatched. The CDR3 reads CATTDRGSYEQYF. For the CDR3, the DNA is TGTGCCACGACCGACAGGGGTTCCTACGAGCAGTACTTC.

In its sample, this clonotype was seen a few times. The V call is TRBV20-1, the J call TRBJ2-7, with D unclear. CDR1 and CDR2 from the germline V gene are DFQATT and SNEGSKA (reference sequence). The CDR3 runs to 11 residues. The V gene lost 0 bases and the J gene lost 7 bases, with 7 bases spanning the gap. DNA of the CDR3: TGCAGTGCTAGAGATAACGGGGAGCAGTACTTC. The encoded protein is CSARDNGEQYF.

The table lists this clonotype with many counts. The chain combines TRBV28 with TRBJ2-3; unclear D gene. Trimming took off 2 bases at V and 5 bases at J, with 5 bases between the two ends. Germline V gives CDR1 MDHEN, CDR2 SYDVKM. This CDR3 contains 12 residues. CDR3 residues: CASSLGRDTQYF. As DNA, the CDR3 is TGTGCCAGCAGTTTAGGGCGAGATACGCAGTATTTT.

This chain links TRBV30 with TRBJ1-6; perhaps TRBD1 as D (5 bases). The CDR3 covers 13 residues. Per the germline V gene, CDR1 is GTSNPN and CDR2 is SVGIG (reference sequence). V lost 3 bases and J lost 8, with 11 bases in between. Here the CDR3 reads CAWRTQGDSPLHF. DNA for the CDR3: TGTGCCTGGAGAACCCAGGGCGATTCACCCCTCCACTTT.

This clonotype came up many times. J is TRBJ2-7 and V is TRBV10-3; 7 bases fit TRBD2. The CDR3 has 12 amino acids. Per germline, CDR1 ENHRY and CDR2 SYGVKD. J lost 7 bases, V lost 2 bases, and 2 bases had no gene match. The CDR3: CAISEGGGEQYF. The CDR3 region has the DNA TGTGCCATCAGTGAGGGCGGGGGAGAGCAGTACTTC.